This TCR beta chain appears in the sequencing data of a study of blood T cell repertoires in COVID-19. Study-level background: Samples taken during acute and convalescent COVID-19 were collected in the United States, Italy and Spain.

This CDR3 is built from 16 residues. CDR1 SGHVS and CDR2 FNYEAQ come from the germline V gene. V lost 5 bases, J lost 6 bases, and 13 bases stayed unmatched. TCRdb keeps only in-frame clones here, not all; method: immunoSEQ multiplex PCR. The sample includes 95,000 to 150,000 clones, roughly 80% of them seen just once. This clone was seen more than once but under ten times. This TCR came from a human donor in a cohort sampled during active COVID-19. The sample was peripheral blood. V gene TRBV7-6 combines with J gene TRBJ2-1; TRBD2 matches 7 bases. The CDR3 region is CASSPSPSGVFNEQFF. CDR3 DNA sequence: TGTGCCAGCAGCCCCAGCCCTAGCGGAGTCTTCAATGAGCAGTTCTTC.